This T cell receptor (beta chain) derives from a study of blood T cell repertoires in COVID-19. Whole-study context: The United States, Italy and Spain provided the acute and convalescent COVID-19 samples. T cells, B-cell-depleted T cells, or PBMCs supplied cDNA or gDNA.

The authors' processing: Researchers report that nucleated cell counts were estimated from reference gene primer amplification. Repertoires were generated with immunoSEQ multiplex PCR, while TCRdb's copy carries only in-frame clones and drops some. V and J calls and clone size are those listed in that table; D and trimming were worked out from the DNA. The table has 57,000 or so clones, around 86% seen once. The receptor was derived from a human donor in a cohort sampled during active COVID-19. Sequencing input: peripheral blood.

CDR3 loop: CASSSSSGRIDTQYF. The CDR3 nucleotides read TGTGCCAGCAGCTCATCTAGCGGGAGAATAGATACGCAGTATTTT. V usage is TRBV7-3 and J usage is TRBJ2-3; TRBD2 matches at 10 bases. The CDR3 has 15 residues. J lost 5 bases, V lost 4 bases, and 6 bases had no gene match. The V gene's germline CDR1 is SGHTA and CDR2 FQGTGA.